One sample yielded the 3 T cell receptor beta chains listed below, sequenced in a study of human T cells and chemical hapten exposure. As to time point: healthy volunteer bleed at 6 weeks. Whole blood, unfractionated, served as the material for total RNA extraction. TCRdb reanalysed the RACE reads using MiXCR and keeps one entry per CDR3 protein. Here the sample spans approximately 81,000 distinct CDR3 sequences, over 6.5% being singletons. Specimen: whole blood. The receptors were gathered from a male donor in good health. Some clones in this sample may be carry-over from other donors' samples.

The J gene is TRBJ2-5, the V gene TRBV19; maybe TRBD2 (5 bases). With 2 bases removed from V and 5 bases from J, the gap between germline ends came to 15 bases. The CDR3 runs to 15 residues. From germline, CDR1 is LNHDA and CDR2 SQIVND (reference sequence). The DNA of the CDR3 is TGTGCCAGTAGTATATCCGCAACTAGTCGCGAGACCCAGTACTTC. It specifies CASSISATSRETQYF.

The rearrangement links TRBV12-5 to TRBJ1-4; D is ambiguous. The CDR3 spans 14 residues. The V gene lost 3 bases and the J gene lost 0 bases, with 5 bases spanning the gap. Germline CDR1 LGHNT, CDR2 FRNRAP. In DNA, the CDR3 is TGTGCTAGTGGTTTTAGCACAACTAATGAAAAACTGTTTTTT. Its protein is CASGFSTTNEKLFF.

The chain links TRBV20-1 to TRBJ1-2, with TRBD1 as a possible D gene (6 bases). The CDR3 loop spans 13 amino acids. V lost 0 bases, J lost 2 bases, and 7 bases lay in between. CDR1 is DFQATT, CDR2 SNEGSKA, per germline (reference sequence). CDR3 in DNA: TGCAGTGCTAGAGATCAGGGGAACTATGGCTACACCTTC. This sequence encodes CSARDQGNYGYTF.